This TCR beta chain was identified in a study of cytomegalovirus exposure and HLA in healthy donors. General study findings and limits: What was likely a sequencing artifact was a cluster of highly shared sequence variants. The study labeled more than 150 TCR beta chains cytomegalovirus-associated.

The CDR3 is made up of 16 amino acids. V lost 2 bases, J lost 3 bases, and 9 bases stayed unmatched. Germline values: CDR1 SGHNT, CDR2 YENEEA. Remarks on this clone: Its antigen is still unknown.

Researchers ran the PCR with 60 Vbeta and 13 Jbeta primers. Profiled with immunoSEQ multiplex PCR; TCRdb holds only in-frame clones, not every one. Recorded for this sample: 50,000 or so clones. The gene calls are TRBV11-3 and TRBJ2-7; 8 bases agree with TRBD1. This receptor was identified in a woman aged 60-70 years in good health and CMV-seropositive. The sequenced sample consisted of PBMCs. CDR3 protein: CASSLQAGQGDYEQYF. The CDR3 nucleotides read TGTGCCAGCAGCTTACAGGCCGGACAGGGAGACTACGAGCAGTACTTC.